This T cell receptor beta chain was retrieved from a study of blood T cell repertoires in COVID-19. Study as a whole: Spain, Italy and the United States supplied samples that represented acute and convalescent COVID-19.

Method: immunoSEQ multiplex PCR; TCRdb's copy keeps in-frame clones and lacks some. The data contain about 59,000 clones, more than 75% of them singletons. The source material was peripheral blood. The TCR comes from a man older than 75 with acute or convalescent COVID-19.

This CDR3 reads CASSEGRQGDGYTF. The CDR3 nucleotides read TGCGCCAGCAGTGAAGGCCGACAGGGGGATGGCTACACCTTC. The rearrangement links TRBV10-2 to TRBJ1-2; 9 bases are a match to TRBD1. Losses at the gene ends were 3 bases for V and 6 bases for J; bases not matched to a gene: 5. This CDR3 comprises 14 residues. From germline, CDR1 is WSHSY and CDR2 SAAADI.